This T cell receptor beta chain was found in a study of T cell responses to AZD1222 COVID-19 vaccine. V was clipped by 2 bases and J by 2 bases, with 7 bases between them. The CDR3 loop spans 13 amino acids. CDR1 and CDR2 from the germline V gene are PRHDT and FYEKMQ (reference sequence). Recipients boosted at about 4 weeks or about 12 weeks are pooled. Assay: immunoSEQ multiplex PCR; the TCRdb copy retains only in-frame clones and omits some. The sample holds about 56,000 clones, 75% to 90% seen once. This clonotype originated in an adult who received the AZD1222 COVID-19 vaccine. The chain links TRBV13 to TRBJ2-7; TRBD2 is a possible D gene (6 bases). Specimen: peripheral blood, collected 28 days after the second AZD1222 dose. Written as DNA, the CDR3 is TGTGCCAGCAGCTTACGCGGGACCTACGAGCAGTACTTC. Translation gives CASSLRGTYEQYF.